This paragraph covers one T cell receptor (beta chain) sequence. The sample's time point: sample taken at primary tumor resection. Tumor, nontumor lung or frozen PBMC supplied whole RNA, sequenced without sorting. The data belong to a study of spatial heterogeneity in lung cancer. Turning to the study itself: Alpha-chain sequences were consistently detected less often than beta-chain sequences. For the average unique TCR and UMI combination, more than 8.5 occurrences appeared in raw reads.

J was trimmed by 4 bases and V by 0 bases; bases with no gene match: 7. This CDR3 has 15 residues. The germline gives CDR1 SQVTM, CDR2 ANQGSEA. Each molecule of TCR cDNA was tagged with one unique molecular identifier. In TCRdb, the 5' RACE reads were re-called with MiXCR into one record per CDR3 protein. Of about 82,000 distinct CDR3 sequences in the sample, about 12% were seen once. This TCR derives from a male donor with early-stage non-small cell lung cancer. The genes are TRBV29-1 and TRBJ2-5, with TRBD1 identical over 8 bases. The source was PBMCs, collected at surgery. The CDR3 DNA is TGCAGCGTTGAAGAGGGGACAGGAGGAGGAGAGACCCAGTACTTC. Translating gives CSVEEGTGGGETQYF.